The 27 T cell receptor beta chains below all came from one sample that was sequenced in a study of OX40 agonist ivuxolimab in advanced cancers. This table comes from immunoSEQ multiplex PCR, and its TCRdb copy is limited to in-frame clones, with some not included. Of 70,000 to 85,000 clones listed, 84% were seen once; the top ten hold 0.9% to 1.4%. The source material was CD4+ or CD8+ T cells sorted from blood, sampled in a trial of the OX40 agonist ivuxolimab. These receptors were obtained from an adult with an advanced solid tumor such as melanoma, head and neck, liver or kidney cancer.

The chain joins TRBV9 to TRBJ2-7; TRBD2 matches 11 bases. V lost 4 bases, J lost 6 bases, and 9 bases stayed unmatched. This CDR3 has 15 residues. Germline CDR1 SGDLS, CDR2 YYNGEE. CDR3 coding DNA: TGTGCCAGCAGCCCACAGCTAGCGGGGGGCGGCGAGCAGTACTTC. Its translation: CASSPQLAGGGEQYF.

The chain is built from TRBV5-6 and TRBJ1-2, with 8 nucleotides matching TRBD1. Germline V gene lookup returns CDR1 SGHDT and CDR2 YYEEEE. V lost 4 bases, J lost 8 bases, and 7 bases stayed unmatched. This CDR3 is built from 13 residues. CDR3 amino acids: CASSVTGAGGYTF. The CDR3, as DNA: TGTGCCAGCAGCGTGACAGGGGCCGGAGGCTACACCTTC. Full variable domain (outside the CDR3, taken from reference TRBV5-6 and TRBJ1-2): DAGVTQSPTHLIKTRGQQVTLRCSPKSGHDTVSWYQQALGQGPQFIFQYYEEEERQRGNFPDRFSGHQFPNYSSELNVNALLLGDSALYLCASSVTGAGGYTFGSGTRLTVV.

This clone was counted a single time. The V gene is TRBV19, the J gene TRBJ1-1; D call uncertain. CDR1 and CDR2 from the germline V gene are LNHDA and SQIVND (reference sequence). This CDR3 contains 13 residues. Between the trimmed V and J ends, which lost 4 bases and 3 bases, there was a span of 9 bases. The CDR3 DNA is TGTGCCAGTAGTACATACACCGACACTGAAGCTTTCTTT. Encoded protein: CASSTYTDTEAFF.

This clone occurred a few times. The chain carries TRBV7-2 and TRBJ1-2; D call uncertain. Germline CDR1 and CDR2: SGHTA and FQGNSA. The CDR3 consists of 13 residues. V lost 6 bases and J 3 bases, leaving 11 bases between the germline ends. The CDR3 reads CASSLKGDYGYTF. The CDR3 region has the DNA TGTGCCAGCAGTCTGAAGGGCGACTATGGCTACACCTTC.

The CDR3 loop is CASSLAGGKYNSPLHF. The CDR3 DNA reads as TGCGCCAGCAGCTTGGCCGGGGGGAAGTATAATTCACCCCTCCACTTT. The chain combines TRBV5-1 with TRBJ1-6; weak D call: TRBD1 (5 bases). The CDR3 runs to 16 residues. Germline values: CDR1 SGHRS, CDR2 YFSETQ. V lost 0 bases to trimming and J lost 4 bases, with 11 bases between them.

V usage is TRBV4-1 and J usage is TRBJ1-2; 7 nucleotides align to TRBD1. The germline CDR1 and CDR2 sequences are MGHRA and YSYEKL. V shed 2 bases and J 7 bases; nucleotides not matched to a gene: 10. There are 15 residues in the CDR3. The CDR3 nucleotides read TGCGCCAGCAGCCAACCCACAGGGGTGGATACTGGCTACACCTTC. Translated: CASSQPTGVDTGYTF.

This rearrangement joins TRBV27 to TRBJ2-1; TRBD1 aligns across 9 bases. The CDR3 totals 14 residues. Germline CDR1 MNHEY, CDR2 SMNVEV (reference sequence). The V segment lost 4 bases and the J segment 12 bases; nucleotides outside the gene matches: 10. The CDR3 DNA reads TGTGCCAGCAGTTCTTGGACAGGGGAGGCTCGGCAGTTCTTC. It yields the protein CASSSWTGEARQFF.

The chain is built from TRBV7-9 and TRBJ2-5; the D is unclear. Germline V gene sequence: CDR1 SEHNR, CDR2 FQNEAQ (reference sequence). This CDR3 has 13 residues. V gave up 6 bases and J gave up 4 bases, with 12 bases separating them. CDR3 amino acids: CASSDTWGETQYF. CDR3 DNA sequence: TGTGCCAGCAGTGACACTTGGGGAGAGACCCAGTACTTC.

The rearrangement uses TRBV7-8 and TRBJ1-5; the D gene is possibly TRBD1 (6 bases). The V gene lost 3 bases and the J gene lost 4 bases, with 16 bases spanning the gap. The CDR3 totals 16 residues. CDR1 and CDR2 (germline): SGHVS, FQNEAQ. As DNA, the CDR3 is TGTGCCAGCAGCTTCTATTGGGGGGCGGGTAATCAGCCCCAGCATTTT. Translation: CASSFYWGAGNQPQHF. The whole variable domain, filled in from reference TRBV7-8 and TRBJ1-5, reads GAGVSQSPRYKVAKRGQDVALRCDPISGHVSLFWYQQALGQGPEFLTYFQNEAQLDKSGLPSDRFFAERPEGSVSTLKIQRTQQEDSAVYLCASSFYWGAGNQPQHFGDGTRLSIL.

This chain joins TRBV7-9 and TRBJ2-7, with unresolved D. Between the trimmed V and J ends, which lost 2 bases and 0 bases, there was a span of 14 bases. CDR3 length equals 16 residues. Germline V gene lookup returns CDR1 SEHNR and CDR2 FQNEAQ (reference sequence). CDR3 region: CASSLTGLALSYEQYF. In DNA, the CDR3 is TGTGCCAGCAGCTTAACCGGGCTTGCGCTCTCCTACGAGCAGTACTTC.

The chain links TRBV12-5 to TRBJ2-3; a possible D gene is TRBD2 (6 bases). Germline V gives CDR1 LGHNT, CDR2 FRNRAP. The V and J ends lost 2 bases and 1 base respectively, with 7 bases between them. The CDR3 runs 14 residues. The CDR3 coding sequence is TGTGCTAGTGGTTTGTCGGGGGGCACAGATACGCAGTATTTT. This codes for CASGLSGGTDTQYF.

This chain uses TRBV6-6 with TRBJ2-7; a weak D match, TRBD1 (6 bases). CDR1 is MNHNY, CDR2 SVGAGI, per germline (reference sequence). The CDR3 has 16 amino acids. The V gene lost 3 bases and the J gene lost 0 bases, with 15 bases spanning the gap. In DNA, the CDR3 is TGTGCCAGCAGTTATTCCGGGACACAACCCTCCTACGAGCAGTACTTC. Translated: CASSYSGTQPSYEQYF.

This rearrangement joins TRBV28 to TRBJ2-3, with 8 nucleotides matching TRBD1. V lost 7 bases and J lost 1; bases outside the gene matches: 16. The CDR3 covers 18 residues. The germline gives CDR1 MDHEN, CDR2 SYDVKM. CDR3 sequence: CASNVPGQARKGTDTQYF. CDR3 coding DNA: TGTGCCAGCAATGTCCCGGGACAGGCCCGAAAGGGCACAGATACGCAGTATTTT.

The chain has TRBV7-8 and TRBJ2-2; D possibly corresponds to TRBD1 (6 bases). Germline CDR1 is SGHVS and CDR2 is FQNEAQ. Trimming removed 1 base at V and 1 base at J, with 10 bases between. This CDR3 is built from 16 residues. This CDR3 reads CASSLVPRGNTGELFF. For the CDR3, the DNA is TGTGCCAGCAGCTTAGTTCCCAGGGGGAACACCGGGGAGCTGTTTTTT. The whole variable domain, remainder taken from reference TRBV7-8 and TRBJ2-2, is GAGVSQSPRYKVAKRGQDVALRCDPISGHVSLFWYQQALGQGPEFLTYFQNEAQLDKSGLPSDRFFAERPEGSVSTLKIQRTQQEDSAVYLCASSLVPRGNTGELFFGEGSRLTVL.

V is TRBV7-9 and J is TRBJ1-2, with D possibly matching TRBD1 (5 bases). The CDR3 is 14 residues long. Germline loops: CDR1 SEHNR, CDR2 FQNEAQ (reference sequence). Between the trimmed V and J ends, which lost 4 bases and 4 bases, there was a span of 13 bases. This CDR3 reads CASSSQGAAYGYTF. Written as DNA, the CDR3 is TGTGCCAGCAGCTCCCAGGGAGCCGCCTATGGCTACACCTTC.

This chain joins TRBV5-6 and TRBJ1-4; D is undetermined. This CDR3 spans 15 amino acids. V was cut by 0 bases and J by 4 bases, with 10 bases left in between. CDR1 is SGHDT and CDR2 is YYEEEE in the germline V gene. Here the CDR3 DNA reads TGTGCCAGCAGCTTGGGGGCGGGGATTAATGAAAAACTGTTTTTT. Its translation is CASSLGAGINEKLFF.

This clone appeared a few times. The chain has TRBV2 and TRBJ2-5, with TRBD2 matching 14 bases. V dropped 7 bases and J dropped 5; count of bases not matched to a gene: 9. CDR3 length: 16 residues. The V gene's germline CDR1 is SNHLY and CDR2 FYNNEI. Here the CDR3 DNA reads TGTGCCAGCAAGAAAGGGACTAGCGGGGGCGGGGAGACCCAGTACTTC. Protein: CASKKGTSGGGETQYF. The complete variable domain, with remaining parts taken from reference TRBV2 and TRBJ2-5, reads EPEVTQTPSHQVTQMGQEVILRCVPISNHLYFYWYRQILGQKVEFLVSFYNNEISEKSEIFDDQFSVERPDGSNFTLKIRSTKLEDSAMYFCASKKGTSGGGETQYFGPGTRLLVL.

This chain uses TRBV5-1 with TRBJ2-1; D possibly corresponds to TRBD2 (5 bases). The V and J ends lost 0 bases and 1 base respectively, with 8 bases between them. The length of the CDR3 is 15 residues. Germline V lookup: CDR1 SGHRS, CDR2 YFSETQ. In nucleotides, the CDR3 is TGCGCCAGCAGCTTGGGCGAGGGTTCCTACAATGAGCAGTTCTTC. Its protein product is CASSLGEGSYNEQFF.

The CDR3 reads CAISGTGMNTEAFF. The CDR3 DNA reads as TGTGCCATCAGCGGGACAGGCATGAACACTGAAGCTTTCTTT. The V gene is TRBV10-3, the J gene TRBJ1-1; 8 bases map to TRBD1. The V and J ends lost 6 bases and 0 bases, in that order; junction bases with no gene match: 3. CDR3 length: 14 amino acids. Germline V gene sequence: CDR1 ENHRY, CDR2 SYGVKD.

This chain uses TRBV11-2 with TRBJ1-5; TRBD1 is a possible D gene (5 bases). Trimming pared 5 bases from V and 5 bases from J, leaving 16 bases between. Germline values: CDR1 SGHAT, CDR2 FQNNGV. The CDR3 loop spans 15 amino acids. In DNA, the CDR3 is TGTGCCAGCAGCCCGACAGCCGGATTTGATCAGCCCCAGCATTTT. This translates into CASSPTAGFDQPQHF.

This chain connects TRBV18 to TRBJ2-5, with D maybe TRBD1 (6 bases). With 4 bases removed from V and 1 base from J, the gap between germline ends came to 10 bases. The CDR3 runs 14 residues. The germline V gene encodes CDR1 KGHSH and CDR2 LQKENI. For the CDR3, the DNA is TGTGCCAGCTCACTTCAAGGGGGCCAAGAGACCCAGTACTTC. Residues: CASSLQGGQETQYF. The variable domain in full, completed from reference TRBV18 and TRBJ2-5, reads NAGVMQNPRHLVRRRGQEARLRCSPMKGHSHVYWYRQLPEEGLKFMVYLQKENIIDESGMPKERFSAEFPKEGPSILRIQQVVRGDSAAYFCASSLQGGQETQYFGPGTRLLVL.

V usage is TRBV25-1 and J usage is TRBJ1-6; 8 bases map to TRBD1. The J segment lost 6 bases and the V segment lost 7 bases, leaving 5 bases of the junction unmatched. Germline V gives CDR1 MGHDK, CDR2 SYGVNS. CDR3 size: 14 residues. Written as DNA, the CDR3 is TGTGCCAGCACCCCGGGACAGGCTAATTCACCCCTCCACTTT. Residues: CASTPGQANSPLHF.

CDR3 region: CASSIRGKSMNTEAFF. CDR3 nucleotides: TGTGCCAGTAGTATCAGGGGAAAAAGCATGAACACTGAAGCTTTCTTT. The chain links TRBV19 to TRBJ1-1; D perhaps matches TRBD1 (6 bases). There are 16 residues in the CDR3. V was trimmed by 3 bases and J by 0 bases, leaving 14 bases between them. The germline gives CDR1 LNHDA, CDR2 SQIVND (reference sequence).

This clone was picked up one time. The CDR3 sequence: CASSTSRGNTIYF. CDR3 coding DNA: TGTGCCAGCAGTACCTCGAGGGGAAACACCATATATTTT. This rearrangement joins TRBV7-2 to TRBJ1-3; the D is unclear. The V and J ends lost 6 bases and 4 bases respectively, with 10 bases between them. CDR1 is SGHTA, CDR2 FQGNSA, per germline. There are 13 residues in the CDR3.

The J gene is TRBJ1-2, the V gene TRBV11-2; D is possibly TRBD1 (5 bases). Germline loops: CDR1 SGHAT, CDR2 FQNNGV. The CDR3 has 14 amino acids. Between the trimmed V and J ends, which lost 2 bases and 7 bases, there was a span of 14 bases. The CDR3 loop is CASSLYRDGTGYTF. CDR3 in DNA: TGTGCCAGCAGCTTATATAGGGACGGTACTGGCTACACCTTC.

This chain uses TRBV2 with TRBJ2-5; D tentatively reads TRBD1 or TRBD2 (5 bases each). Trimming removed 8 bases at V and 5 bases at J, with 21 bases between. The CDR3 totals 15 residues. Germline assignment: CDR1 SNHLY and CDR2 FYNNEI. The CDR3 loop is CASGKLLGRRETQYF. CDR3 bases: TGTGCCAGCGGAAAACTTTTGGGACGGCGGGAGACCCAGTACTTC.

This chain joins TRBV21-1 and TRBJ2-3; the table's D call, TRBD1, was not checked against the DNA. TRBV21-1 constitutes a pseudogene. There are 16 residues in the CDR3. The CDR3 sequence: CASSKEGGQGSDTQYF. In DNA, the CDR3 is TGTGCCAGCAGCAAAGAGGGGGGACAGGGGTCAGATACGCAGTATTTT.